This T cell receptor beta chain was sequenced for a study of cytomegalovirus exposure and HLA in healthy donors. As for the study in general: Assignment to the Caucasian-associated ancestry cluster applied to around 82% of the approximately 360 genotyped donors.

The study's findings and limits: Follow-up analysis found HLA locus-dependent TCR association rates, highest for DRB1 and lowest for HLA-C. Sequencing likely caused a cluster of highly shared sequence variants.

Worth noting for this clone: The target antigen is unknown.

Vbeta (60) and Jbeta (13) primers were used in the PCR. The protocol was immunoSEQ multiplex PCR, while the TCRdb copy is restricted to in-frame clones and leaves out a portion. This sample has 65,000 to 70,000 clones, with roughly nine tenths found just once. There were likely unrecorded immune exposures, though donors were nominally healthy when sampled. V lost 6 bases, J lost 2 bases, and 4 bases lay in between. CDR3 length equals 12 residues. CDR1 and CDR2 (germline): SEHNR, FQNEAQ (reference sequence). Material: PBMCs. This chain connects TRBV7-9 to TRBJ1-4; no firm D call. This clonotype was obtained from a woman under 40 in good health and CMV-seropositive. CDR3 sequence: CASSRTNEKLFF. CDR3 DNA sequence: TGTGCCAGCAGTCGGACTAATGAAAAACTGTTTTTT.